These 13 T cell receptor beta chains share one sample of origin, sequenced in a study of metastatic and nonmetastatic thyroid tumors. Through MiXCR, TCRdb re-clonotyped the PCR reads. The table records tens of thousands of clones, 22% of them present only once. Patients were all untreated before their thyroid surgery. Sequenced: blood. Receptors originate from a male donor with papillary thyroid cancer or a benign thyroid nodule (not recorded which). Some clones in this sample may be carry-over from other donors' samples.

This clone was picked up a small number of times. The chain carries TRBV11-1 and TRBJ2-1, with D possibly matching TRBD1 (5 bases). There are 15 residues in the CDR3. The germline V gene encodes CDR1 SGHAT and CDR2 FQDESV (reference sequence). Trimming shortened V by 5 bases and J by 8 bases, and 19 bases separated the two germline ends. The CDR3 region has the DNA TGTGCCAGCAGCCGACGACAGTTAGTTCAGGATGAGCAGTTCTTC. This encodes CASSRRQLVQDEQFF.

The CDR3 reads CASSEQGGGTEAFF. The CDR3 DNA is TGTGCCAGCAGTGAACAGGGAGGGGGGACTGAAGCTTTCTTT. V gene TRBV12-3 or TRBV12-4 combines with J gene TRBJ1-1, with D perhaps matching TRBD1 (6 bases). V shed 5 bases and J shed 5 bases, with 15 bases lying between them. CDR3 length equals 14 residues.

The chain links TRBV7-3 to TRBJ1-5; no definite D call. With 3 bases removed from V and 5 bases from J, the gap between germline ends came to 8 bases. Germline loops: CDR1 SGHTA, CDR2 FQGTGA. The CDR3 runs to 13 residues. CDR3 sequence (DNA): TGTGCCAGCAGCTTTGGTGCCGATCAGCCCCAGCATTTT. Amino acids: CASSFGADQPQHF.

This clone was counted at least ten times. The chain uses TRBV20-1 and TRBJ1-4; D not certain. V lost 6 bases and J 8 bases, leaving 13 bases between the germline ends. Germline assignment: CDR1 DFQATT and CDR2 SNEGSKA (reference sequence). This CDR3 contains 12 residues. Here the CDR3 reads CSAQTSYEKLFF. The CDR3 DNA reads as TGCAGTGCACAGACATCCTACGAAAAACTGTTTTTT.

The V gene is TRBV11-1, the J gene TRBJ1-2; D call uncertain. Trimming left V 3 bases short and J 6 bases short, with 11 bases between. CDR1 SGHAT and CDR2 FQDESV come from the germline V gene (reference sequence). The CDR3 runs 13 residues. The CDR3 sequence is CASSFVDGHGYTF. CDR3 bases: TGTGCCAGCAGCTTCGTGGACGGCCATGGCTACACCTTC.

Only a few counts were recorded for this clone. The chain is built from TRBV5-1 and TRBJ2-2; 7 bases map to TRBD2. CDR1 and CDR2 (germline): SGHRS, YFSETQ. The V and J ends lost 5 bases and 2 bases, in that order; junction bases with no gene match: 6. This CDR3 spans 15 amino acids. The CDR3 DNA reads as TGCGCCAGCAGAAACCGGGACTATAACACCGGGGAGCTGTTTTTT. As protein: CASRNRDYNTGELFF.

This clone was seen at least ten times. V is TRBV5-1 and J is TRBJ2-7; possible D gene TRBD1, 6 bases. There are 14 residues in the CDR3. Germline CDR1 is SGHRS and CDR2 is YFSETQ. Trimming took 3 bases from V and 6 from J, leaving 16 bases between them. Here the CDR3 reads CASSSITGNGEQYF. In DNA form, the CDR3 reads TGCGCCAGCAGCTCGATCACAGGGAACGGCGAGCAGTACTTC.

This clone was recorded at least ten times. The rearrangement uses TRBV7-3 and TRBJ2-2, with D hard to call. Germline CDR1 SGHTA, CDR2 FQGTGA. Trimming took 1 base from V and 2 from J, leaving 8 bases between them. This CDR3 has 15 residues. The CDR3 reads CASSLNAPNTGELFF. The CDR3 region has the DNA TGTGCCAGCAGCTTAAACGCCCCAAACACCGGGGAGCTGTTTTTT.

This clone was recorded at least ten times. The chain has TRBV7-6 and TRBJ1-4; D perhaps matches TRBD1 (5 bases). CDR3 size: 16 residues. Germline loops: CDR1 SGHVS, CDR2 FNYEAQ. The V end was cut by 4 bases, the J end by 6 bases, with 18 bases between. CDR3 DNA sequence: TGTGCCAGCAGCTCCGGTCAGGGAGGAGGCGATGAAAAACTGTTTTTT. Translated, it gives CASSSGQGGGDEKLFF.

V gene TRBV20-1 combines with J gene TRBJ1-1; maybe TRBD1 (6 bases). In germline, CDR1 is DFQATT, CDR2 SNEGSKA (reference sequence). V dropped 2 bases and J dropped 6 bases, with 10 bases sitting between them. This CDR3 is built from 12 residues. The CDR3 spells CSARQGIAEAFF. CDR3 sequence (DNA): TGCAGTGCTAGACAGGGGATCGCTGAAGCTTTCTTT.

V and J are TRBV20-1 and TRBJ1-1, with D possibly TRBD1 on 6 matching bases. Germline lookup yields CDR1 DFQATT and CDR2 SNEGSKA (reference sequence). This CDR3 is built from 13 residues. Trimming took off 6 bases at V and 0 bases at J, with 11 bases between the two ends. CDR3 in DNA: TGCAGTGCCCCGGGACACCTGAACACTGAAGCTTTCTTT. This translates into CSAPGHLNTEAFF.

The chain couples TRBV4-1 to TRBJ2-6; D is unclear. From germline, CDR1 is MGHRA and CDR2 YSYEKL. Trimming pared 6 bases from V and 0 bases from J, leaving 3 bases between. This CDR3 contains 13 residues. This CDR3 reads CASRGSGANVLTF. The CDR3 nucleotides read TGCGCCAGCAGAGGCTCTGGGGCCAACGTCCTGACTTTC.

This clone was observed at least ten times. The gene calls are TRBV11-2 and TRBJ2-1, with D perhaps TRBD1 (6 bases). Between the trimmed V and J ends, which lost 4 bases and 5 bases, there was a span of 18 bases. CDR3 length equals 16 residues. Per germline, CDR1 SGHAT and CDR2 FQNNGV. The CDR3 DNA sequence: TGTGCCAGCAGCTCGAGGAAGGGGGAATGGGACAATGAGCAGTTCTTC. It translates to CASSSRKGEWDNEQFF.